Listed below are T cell receptor beta chains from one sample, sequenced in a study of T-cell reconstitution after alpha-beta-depleted transplantation in children. TCRdb re-called the PCR reads through MiXCR, storing one row per CDR3 protein. The sample contains about 900,000 distinct CDR3 sequences, about 29% of which appear only once. This material consisted of PBMCs, mostly from graft donor cells, taken 360 days after TCRalphabeta/CD19-depleted stem cell transplant. Every receptor here comes from a boy younger than two who had a stem cell transplant for SCID, so the T cells may come from the graft donor. CDR3s include the opening cysteine and the closing phenylalanine or tryptophan. Fields, in order: J gene, D gene, V gene, clone size, CDR3 DNA, CDR3 protein. A D gene is named only where the DNA matches it firmly. Clone size appears in some rows only: once, few, many, or a class for an expanded clone.

TRBJ2-1	.	TRBV11-1	.	TGTGCCAGCAGCTTAGTCTCAGGAGTGGTACACAATGAGCAGTTCTTC	CASSLVSGVVHNEQFF
TRBJ2-7	.	TRBV5-1	.	TGCGCCAGCAGTAAGGGTCCCACCCAATTCTACGAGCAGTACTTC	CASSKGPTQFYEQYF
TRBJ1-1	TRBD1	TRBV20-1	.	TGCAGTGCTATAACGCCGACAGGGGGGAACACTGAAGCTTTCTTT	CSAITPTGGNTEAFF
TRBJ2-5	.	TRBV20-1	.	TGCAGTGCCGGAAGGCTATCTCCGTACCAAGAGACCCAGTACTTC	CSAGRLSPYQETQYF
TRBJ2-7	.	TRBV4-1	few	TGCGCCAGCAGCAGGGGGGACGGAAGATCCTACGAGCAGTACTTC	CASSRGDGRSYEQYF
TRBJ1-2	TRBD1	TRBV20-1	.	TGCAGTGCTCGAAGACAGGGGTCGGACTATGGCTACACCTTC	CSARRQGSDYGYTF
TRBJ2-1	TRBD2	TRBV20-1	.	TGCAGTGCTCAACTAGCGGGGCCTGGGTATGAGCAGTTCTTC	CSAQLAGPGYEQFF
TRBJ2-3	TRBD1	TRBV4-2	.	TGTGCCAGCAGCCAAGTCAGGGGGATGGGACCAAGAATCACAGATACGCAGTATTTT	CASSQVRGMGPRITDTQYF
TRBJ1-1	.	TRBV15	few	TGTGCCACCAGCCCCCAGGGTATGAACACTGAAGCTTTCTTT	CATSPQGMNTEAFF
TRBJ2-1	.	TRBV5-1	.	TGCGCCAGCAGCTTGCTGTTTCGGCAGAGCTCCTACAATGAGCAGTTCTTC	CASSLLFRQSSYNEQFF
TRBJ2-7	.	TRBV6-5	few	TGTGCCAGCAGTTACTCTGGGCTAGCTAGTAACGAGCAGTACTTC	CASSYSGLASNEQYF
TRBJ1-1	.	TRBV4-3	.	TGCGCCAGCAGCCAAGTGCTAGGCGGGGGAAGGAACACTGAAGCTTTCTTT	CASSQVLGGGRNTEAFF
TRBJ2-2	TRBD2	TRBV20-1	.	TGCAGTGCTAGGAAGGACCCCCTACTAGCGGGGGGCAACACCGGGGAGCTGTTTTTT	CSARKDPLLAGGNTGELFF
TRBJ2-1	.	TRBV15	few	TGTGCCACCAGCATAGGGAGGACAACGGGCTTTTACAATGAGCAGTTCTTC	CATSIGRTTGFYNEQFF
TRBJ2-7	TRBD2	TRBV25-1	few	TGTGCCAGCAGTGAGGGGGGGGGCTCCTACGAGCAGTACTTC	CASSEGGGSYEQYF
TRBJ1-2	.	TRBV29-1	few	TGCAGCCCCAGACGTCAGGAGACCTATGGCTACACCTTC	CSPRRQETYGYTF
TRBJ1-5	.	TRBV2	.	TGTGCCAGCAGTAGGGGGGAACATAGCAATCAGCCCCAGCATTTT	CASSRGEHSNQPQHF
TRBJ1-5	.	TRBV4-3	.	TGCGCCAGCAGCCAAGATCGACATCAGCCCCAGCATTTT	CASSQDRHQPQHF
TRBJ1-1	.	TRBV2	.	TGTGCCAGCAGTGGAGCCTCGAGGGGAAACACTGAAGCTTTCTTT	CASSGASRGNTEAFF
TRBJ2-3	TRBD2	TRBV12-3/TRBV12-4	.	TGTGCCAGCAGTCCCCGCGGGGGGCCCTTTAGGGATACGCAGTATTTT	CASSPRGGPFRDTQYF
TRBJ2-7	TRBD2	TRBV7-9	.	TGTGCCAGCAGCCCTCGGGAGGGGGAGGAAAGCTCCTACGAGCAGTACTTC	CASSPREGEESSYEQYF
TRBJ2-1	TRBD1	TRBV20-1	.	TGCAGTGCTAGGGGGGACAGGGATGAGCAGTTCTTC	CSARGDRDEQFF
TRBJ1-1	TRBD1	TRBV20-1	.	TGCAGTGCCCGGGGTGAGGGGGCAGGCACTGAAGCTTTCTTT	CSARGEGAGTEAFF
TRBJ2-2	.	TRBV27	few	TGTGCCAGCGAGAGGGGGGAAGGAATCGGGGAGCTGTTTTTT	CASERGEGIGELFF
TRBJ2-3	.	TRBV5-1	.	TGCGCCAGCAGTTCCCCACAGGGTCCTAGCACAGATACGCAGTATTTT	CASSSPQGPSTDTQYF
TRBJ2-3	TRBD2	TRBV5-1	.	TGCGCCAGCAGCTTGGGGGACTACGGCACAGATACGCAGTATTTT	CASSLGDYGTDTQYF
TRBJ1-4	.	TRBV20-1	.	TGCAGTGCCGGGACTTCAGAAAAACTGTTTTTT	CSAGTSEKLFF
TRBJ2-5	.	TRBV29-1	few	TGCAGCGTTGAAGATCCGGCAGGGGGGAGTGAGACCCAGTACTTC	CSVEDPAGGSETQYF
TRBJ2-7	TRBD1	TRBV11-2	few	TGTGCCAGCAGCGGCCGGACAGGGGCCGTGTACGAGCAGTACTTC	CASSGRTGAVYEQYF
TRBJ2-1	.	TRBV6-1	.	TGTGCCAGCATGACCGCATTCTACAATGAGCAGTTCTTC	CASMTAFYNEQFF
TRBJ2-3	.	TRBV29-1	.	TGCAGCGTTGAGGGGGGGCTGCCCACAGATACGCAGTATTTT	CSVEGGLPTDTQYF
TRBJ2-3	.	TRBV9	.	TGTGCCAGCAGCTTAGGACCGAGTGGGGATACGCAGTATTTT	CASSLGPSGDTQYF
TRBJ2-1	.	TRBV10-3	.	TGTGCCATCGGTTCCCTCTTCAACAATGAGCAGTTCTTC	CAIGSLFNNEQFF
TRBJ2-1	.	TRBV20-1	few	TGCAGTGCCGATCCGGGTCCTAGCTCCTACAATGAGCAGTTCTTC	CSADPGPSSYNEQFF
TRBJ2-5	.	TRBV5-6	.	TGTGCCAGCAGCGGGGGGAGTTCCTTTGGACGCCAAGAGACCCAGTACTTC	CASSGGSSFGRQETQYF
TRBJ2-7	TRBD1	TRBV5-1	few	TGCGCCAGCAGTTCCAGACAGGGGGTCACCTACGAGCAGTACTTC	CASSSRQGVTYEQYF
TRBJ2-5	TRBD2	TRBV5-1	.	TGCGCCAGCACACTAGCGGGGGGTCGAGAGACCCAGTACTTC	CASTLAGGRETQYF
TRBJ2-4	.	TRBV7-2	many	TGTGCCAGCAGCTCCCGCAGGGGCGAAAACATTCAGTACTTC	CASSSRRGENIQYF
TRBJ2-7	TRBD1	TRBV18	.	TGTGCCAGCTCACCAGCCCCAGGGGGCGGCTACGAGCAGTACTTC	CASSPAPGGGYEQYF
TRBJ2-7	.	TRBV28	.	TGTGCCAGCAGTTTCCCCCCGGGGGAAGGTAGGGGCTACGAGCAGTACTTC	CASSFPPGEGRGYEQYF
TRBJ2-6	TRBD1	TRBV12-3/TRBV12-4	.	TGTGCCAGCAGCCCCTGGACAGGTGGTTCTGGGGCCAACGTCCTGACTTTC	CASSPWTGGSGANVLTF
TRBJ2-3	TRBD1	TRBV20-1	few	TGCAGTGCCGCCCCGGGACAGAGCACAGATACGCAGTATTTT	CSAAPGQSTDTQYF
TRBJ2-7	.	TRBV29-1	.	TGCAGCGGCCGGGACACCGCCTACGAGCAGTACTTC	CSGRDTAYEQYF
TRBJ2-1	.	TRBV11-1	.	TGTGCCAGCAGCTCCGTTGGGTCCGTACAGAGCTCCTACAATGAGCAGTTCTTC	CASSSVGSVQSSYNEQFF
TRBJ2-7	.	TRBV28	.	TGTGCCACGTGGCAGGGAGGTCCCTACGAGCAGTACTTC	CATWQGGPYEQYF
TRBJ1-2	.	TRBV27	.	TGTGCCAGCAGTTTTGGTGCCGGCAGGGGTCTTATCCCATATGGCTACACCTTC	CASSFGAGRGLIPYGYTF
TRBJ1-6	.	TRBV20-1	few	TGCAGTGCCAGAATATGGGGCAGGGTTTCGGAATCACCCCTCCACTTT	CSARIWGRVSESPLHF
TRBJ2-7	TRBD1	TRBV12-3/TRBV12-4	.	TGTGCCAGCAGTTCCCGGGGGACAGGGGGCTACGAGCAGTACTTC	CASSSRGTGGYEQYF
TRBJ1-1	.	TRBV18	.	TGTGCCAGCTCAAGGGATCAGGGTACCACCATGAACACTGAAGCTTTCTTT	CASSRDQGTTMNTEAFF
TRBJ1-4	TRBD1	TRBV27	few	TGTGCCAGCAGTTCCCGGACAGGGCTCGTCTCACCAGAAAAACTGTTTTTT	CASSSRTGLVSPEKLFF
TRBJ2-7	TRBD1	TRBV14	.	TGTGCCAGCAGCCAAGGTCACGGGACAGGGACCTACGAGCAGTACTTC	CASSQGHGTGTYEQYF
TRBJ2-7	TRBD2	TRBV29-1	.	TGCAGCGCAGAGGGACTAGGGGACGAGCAGTACTTC	CSAEGLGDEQYF
TRBJ2-2	.	TRBV7-9	many	TGTGCCAGCAGCTTAGCGTGGTTGGGAACGAACACCGGGGAGCTGTTTTTT	CASSLAWLGTNTGELFF